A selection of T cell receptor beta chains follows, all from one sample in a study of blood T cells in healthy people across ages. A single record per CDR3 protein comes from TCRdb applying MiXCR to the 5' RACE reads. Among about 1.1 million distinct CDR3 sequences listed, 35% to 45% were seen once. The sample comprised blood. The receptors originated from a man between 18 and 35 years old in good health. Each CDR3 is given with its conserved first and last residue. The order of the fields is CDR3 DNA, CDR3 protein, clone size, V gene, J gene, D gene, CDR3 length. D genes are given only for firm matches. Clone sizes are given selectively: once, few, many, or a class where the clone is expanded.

CDR3nt: TGTGCCAGCAGCACCTGGACCGACGGACTGGGGTATGGCTACACCTTC
CDR3aa: CASSTWTDGLGYGYTF
abundance: -
v_gene: TRBV6-5
j_gene: TRBJ1-2
d_gene: -
len: 16

CDR3nt: TGTGCCAGCAGTTGGGGACTAACTTCGTACAATGAGCAGTTCTTC
CDR3aa: CASSWGLTSYNEQFF
abundance: -
v_gene: TRBV12-3/TRBV12-4
j_gene: TRBJ2-1
d_gene: TRBD2
len: 15

CDR3nt: TGCAGCGCAACGACAGCAAACTACGAGCAGTACTTC
CDR3aa: CSATTANYEQYF
abundance: -
v_gene: TRBV29-1
j_gene: TRBJ2-7
d_gene: -
len: 12

CDR3nt: TGTGCCAGCTCACCCGGGACTAGCGGTTATCTACGCACAGATACGCAGTATTTT
CDR3aa: CASSPGTSGYLRTDTQYF
abundance: once
v_gene: TRBV18
j_gene: TRBJ2-3
d_gene: TRBD2
len: 18

CDR3nt: TGCGCCAGCAGCCAAGGTAGGACAGGGGACACTGAAGCTTTCTTT
CDR3aa: CASSQGRTGDTEAFF
abundance: -
v_gene: TRBV4-1
j_gene: TRBJ1-1
d_gene: TRBD1
len: 15

CDR3nt: TGTGCCAGCAGTCCATACCCTAGACAGTGGGGCAATCAGCCCCAGCATTTT
CDR3aa: CASSPYPRQWGNQPQHF
abundance: -
v_gene: TRBV27
j_gene: TRBJ1-5
d_gene: -
len: 17

CDR3nt: TGCAGTGCTGAAACAGGGGGAAGCTCCTACAATGAGCAGTTCTTC
CDR3aa: CSAETGGSSYNEQFF
abundance: -
v_gene: TRBV20-1
j_gene: TRBJ2-1
d_gene: TRBD1
len: 15

CDR3nt: TGCAGTGCTAGTATGGGGGGCTCAAGTCAGGCGTTCTTC
CDR3aa: CSASMGGSSQAFF
abundance: many
v_gene: TRBV20-1
j_gene: TRBJ2-1
d_gene: -
len: 13

CDR3nt: TGCGCCAGCGGTGGGACGCAGCCCCAGCATTTT
CDR3aa: CASGGTQPQHF
abundance: -
v_gene: TRBV4-1
j_gene: TRBJ1-5
d_gene: -
len: 11

CDR3nt: TGCAGTGCCTGTGACACCTCCTACGAGCAGTACTTC
CDR3aa: CSACDTSYEQYF
abundance: -
v_gene: TRBV20-1
j_gene: TRBJ2-7
d_gene: -
len: 12

CDR3nt: TGTGCCAGCAGCTTAGGGATACGGGACAGGGGACACCAGCCCCAGCATTTT
CDR3aa: CASSLGIRDRGHQPQHF
abundance: -
v_gene: TRBV7-8
j_gene: TRBJ1-5
d_gene: TRBD1
len: 17

CDR3nt: TGTGCCAGCAGTTATCGACCGACCGGCAATGAGCAGTTCTTC
CDR3aa: CASSYRPTGNEQFF
abundance: -
v_gene: TRBV12-3/TRBV12-4
j_gene: TRBJ2-1
d_gene: -
len: 14

CDR3nt: TGCGCCAGCAGCCAGGTAACCGGGACCAGCACAGATACGCAGTATTTT
CDR3aa: CASSQVTGTSTDTQYF
abundance: few
v_gene: TRBV4-3
j_gene: TRBJ2-3
d_gene: -
len: 16

CDR3nt: TGTGCCAGCAGTTTGGAAGGGCCGCATCAGCCCCAGCATTTT
CDR3aa: CASSLEGPHQPQHF
abundance: -
v_gene: TRBV27
j_gene: TRBJ1-5
d_gene: -
len: 14

CDR3nt: TGTGCCAGCAGCCAGAACCCGGGCAGCCAAGAGACCCAGTACTTC
CDR3aa: CASSQNPGSQETQYF
abundance: -
v_gene: TRBV7-3
j_gene: TRBJ2-5
d_gene: -
len: 15

CDR3nt: TGCAGCGTTGATACCACAGACAATGAGCAGTTCTTC
CDR3aa: CSVDTTDNEQFF
abundance: few
v_gene: TRBV29-1
j_gene: TRBJ2-1
d_gene: -
len: 12

CDR3nt: TGTGCCAGTTGGGGGTCCCGCCGGGAAGTGACAGATACGCAGTATTTT
CDR3aa: CASWGSRREVTDTQYF
abundance: few
v_gene: TRBV6-2/TRBV6-3
j_gene: TRBJ2-3
d_gene: -
len: 16

CDR3nt: TGCAGTTCTCTTCCCCCGGGAGACCTAGCGGGGGTCCCAGATACGCAGTATTTT
CDR3aa: CSSLPPGDLAGVPDTQYF
abundance: -
v_gene: TRBV20-1
j_gene: TRBJ2-3
d_gene: TRBD2
len: 18

CDR3nt: TGTGCCAGCAGGGTCCTAGGGGGGACCTACAATGAGCAGTTCTTC
CDR3aa: CASRVLGGTYNEQFF
abundance: -
v_gene: TRBV6-5
j_gene: TRBJ2-1
d_gene: -
len: 15

CDR3nt: TGTGCCAGCAGGGGAAGGGGTAGTGTCTATGGCTACACCTTC
CDR3aa: CASRGRGSVYGYTF
abundance: -
v_gene: TRBV28
j_gene: TRBJ1-2
d_gene: -
len: 14

CDR3nt: TGCGCCAGCAGCCAAGACAGGGCGGCAGACTCGAACACTGAAGCTTTCTTT
CDR3aa: CASSQDRAADSNTEAFF
abundance: -
v_gene: TRBV4-1
j_gene: TRBJ1-1
d_gene: -
len: 17

CDR3nt: TGCAGTGCTAGAGATTTAGCGGGGGAGAAAAACATTCAGTACTTC
CDR3aa: CSARDLAGEKNIQYF
abundance: -
v_gene: TRBV20-1
j_gene: TRBJ2-4
d_gene: TRBD2
len: 15

CDR3nt: TGCAGTGCTAGTACAGATACGCAGTATTTT
CDR3aa: CSASTDTQYF
abundance: many
v_gene: TRBV20-1
j_gene: TRBJ2-3
d_gene: -
len: 10

CDR3nt: TGTGCCAGCAGCAAAGAGGGTTGGGTCTATGGCTACACCTTC
CDR3aa: CASSKEGWVYGYTF
abundance: few
v_gene: TRBV21-1
j_gene: TRBJ1-2
d_gene: -
len: 14

CDR3nt: TGTGCCAGCAGCAAAATCCGGGACAGGGGGATCCGAAATACCTACAATGAGCAGTACTTC
CDR3aa: CASSKIRDRGIRNTYNEQYF
abundance: -
v_gene: TRBV7-9
j_gene: TRBJ2-7
d_gene: TRBD1
len: 20

CDR3nt: TGTGCCAGCAGTCTTATAAACAGGGACTCCTACAATGAGCAGTTCTTC
CDR3aa: CASSLINRDSYNEQFF
abundance: few
v_gene: TRBV27
j_gene: TRBJ2-1
d_gene: -
len: 16

CDR3nt: TGTGCCAGCAGCCCCTCCAACAGGGGGCAAGCGTATGGCTACACCTTC
CDR3aa: CASSPSNRGQAYGYTF
abundance: -
v_gene: TRBV27
j_gene: TRBJ1-2
d_gene: TRBD1
len: 16

CDR3nt: TGTGCCAGCGGTTACGGAAATGAGCAGTACTTC
CDR3aa: CASGYGNEQYF
abundance: -
v_gene: TRBV7-2
j_gene: TRBJ2-5
d_gene: -
len: 11

CDR3nt: TGCGCCAGCACCCCCCAAGTTACGCAGTATTTT
CDR3aa: CASTPQVTQYF
abundance: -
v_gene: TRBV11-2
j_gene: TRBJ2-3
d_gene: -
len: 11

CDR3nt: TGCAGTGCTAGTAGGCCAGGAGACTACTATAATTCACCCCTCCACTTT
CDR3aa: CSASRPGDYYNSPLHF
abundance: -
v_gene: TRBV20-1
j_gene: TRBJ1-6
d_gene: -
len: 16

CDR3nt: TGCAGTGCTAGAGAGATAATCTTGGCGGTGGCCCTCGATACGCAGTATTTT
CDR3aa: CSAREIILAVALDTQYF
abundance: -
v_gene: TRBV20-1
j_gene: TRBJ2-3
d_gene: -
len: 17

CDR3nt: TGCGCCAGCAGCCAAGATAGCGCGGGCACCGGGGAGCTGTTTTTT
CDR3aa: CASSQDSAGTGELFF
abundance: few
v_gene: TRBV4-1
j_gene: TRBJ2-2
d_gene: -
len: 15

CDR3nt: TGTACCAGCAGCCAGCCCTACAATGAGCAGTTCTTC
CDR3aa: CTSSQPYNEQFF
abundance: -
v_gene: TRBV21-1
j_gene: TRBJ2-1
d_gene: -
len: 12

CDR3nt: TGTGCCAGCAGCGGGATGGGAACTGGAGATACGCAGTATTTT
CDR3aa: CASSGMGTGDTQYF
abundance: few
v_gene: TRBV7-2
j_gene: TRBJ2-3
d_gene: -
len: 14

CDR3nt: TGCAGTGCTTCACAGGGCCGGGAGCAGTACTTC
CDR3aa: CSASQGREQYF
abundance: few
v_gene: TRBV20-1
j_gene: TRBJ2-5
d_gene: -
len: 11

CDR3nt: TGTGCCAGCAGCTTAAATTTTGGTAACTCCTACGAGCAGTACTTC
CDR3aa: CASSLNFGNSYEQYF
abundance: many
v_gene: TRBV7-2
j_gene: TRBJ2-7
d_gene: -
len: 15

CDR3nt: TGCGCCAGCAGCTTTAGGAGGGTGAGCGGGGGGAACAATGAGCAGTTCTTC
CDR3aa: CASSFRRVSGGNNEQFF
abundance: -
v_gene: TRBV5-1
j_gene: TRBJ2-1
d_gene: TRBD2
len: 17

CDR3nt: TGCAGTGCCAGCGGGAGGACAGATACGCAGTATTTT
CDR3aa: CSASGRTDTQYF
abundance: -
v_gene: TRBV20-1
j_gene: TRBJ2-3
d_gene: TRBD2
len: 12

CDR3nt: TGTGCCACCCTGACGGAAACCCTCAACTATGGCTACACCTTC
CDR3aa: CATLTETLNYGYTF
abundance: -
v_gene: TRBV28
j_gene: TRBJ1-2
d_gene: -
len: 14

CDR3nt: TGTGCCAGCAGTTCCTCGAGGGAGCAGTTCTTC
CDR3aa: CASSSSREQFF
abundance: -
v_gene: TRBV12-3/TRBV12-4
j_gene: TRBJ2-1
d_gene: -
len: 11

CDR3nt: TGTGCCAGCAGCGTAGTGGGGTATGGAGGGACCCAGTACTTC
CDR3aa: CASSVVGYGGTQYF
abundance: -
v_gene: TRBV9
j_gene: TRBJ2-5
d_gene: -
len: 14

CDR3nt: TGTGCCAGCTGGTTGGGAGGGATCTACAATGAGCAGTTCTTC
CDR3aa: CASWLGGIYNEQFF
abundance: few
v_gene: TRBV5-6
j_gene: TRBJ2-1
d_gene: TRBD2
len: 14

CDR3nt: TGTGACACCAGCGGGGACGGCTCCTACAATGAGCAGTTCTTC
CDR3aa: CDTSGDGSYNEQFF
abundance: few
v_gene: TRBV15
j_gene: TRBJ2-1
d_gene: TRBD2
len: 14

CDR3nt: TGTGCCAGCAGCGTGGACAGGGGATCCTACAATGAGCAGTACTTC
CDR3aa: CASSVDRGSYNEQYF
abundance: -
v_gene: TRBV2
j_gene: TRBJ2-7
d_gene: TRBD1
len: 15

CDR3nt: TGCGCCAGCAGCCAGGAATCCGGCAGGACGGCTTTCTTT
CDR3aa: CASSQESGRTAFF
abundance: -
v_gene: TRBV4-3
j_gene: TRBJ1-1
d_gene: -
len: 13

CDR3nt: TGCAGCGTGACCCAACCGGGACAGGAAAACATTCAGTACTTC
CDR3aa: CSVTQPGQENIQYF
abundance: -
v_gene: TRBV29-1
j_gene: TRBJ2-4
d_gene: TRBD1
len: 14

CDR3nt: TGTGCCAGCCGAGAGGTGACAGGGGGCTCTGGAAACACCATATATTTT
CDR3aa: CASREVTGGSGNTIYF
abundance: few
v_gene: TRBV12-3/TRBV12-4
j_gene: TRBJ1-3
d_gene: TRBD1
len: 16